These T cell receptor beta chains were read from a single sample in a study of shared clonotypes between healthy human individuals. Libraries were prepared by immunoSEQ multiplex PCR; TCRdb keeps only in-frame clonotypes and omits some of them. The table shows over a million clones, with approximately 76% occurring only once. Material for sequencing was memory CD4+ T cells sorted from blood. The receptors stem from a man between 18 and 35 years old in good health. CDR3s include the opening cysteine and the closing phenylalanine or tryptophan. A D gene is named only where the DNA matches it firmly. Clone size is not always given. Where it is, it says once, few, many or a class for expanded clones.

TRBJ1-5,-,-,TRBV30,TGTGCCTGGAGTGTACCGGGACGGAATCAGCCCCAGCATTTT,CAWSVPGRNQPQHF
TRBJ1-1,-,-,TRBV28,TGTGCCAGCAGTTTACCAGGGACCACTGAAGCTTTCTTT,CASSLPGTTEAFF
TRBJ1-2,-,-,TRBV9,TGTGCCAGCAGCTTCAGGGATTTAAACTATGGCTACACCTTC,CASSFRDLNYGYTF
TRBJ2-7,-,few,TRBV14,TGTGCCAGCAGCCCCCTGAGGTACAGGGATGACGAGCAGTACTTC,CASSPLRYRDDEQYF
TRBJ2-7,TRBD1,-,TRBV5-1,TGCGCCAGCAGCGACACAGGGGGTTCCTACGAGCAGTACTTC,CASSDTGGSYEQYF
TRBJ1-1,TRBD1,once,TRBV30,TGTGCCTGGACGACAGGGCATAAGGCTTTCTTT,CAWTTGHKAFF
TRBJ2-7,TRBD2,-,TRBV10-2,TGCGCCAGCAGTGGGCTAAGCGGGGGCCTCTCCTACGAGCAGTACTTC,CASSGLSGGLSYEQYF
TRBJ1-3,-,-,TRBV19,TGTGCCAGTAGTTTAACAGGGCTCTCTGGAAACACCATATATTTT,CASSLTGLSGNTIYF
TRBJ2-1,TRBD2,-,TRBV2,TGTGCCAGCACCGTACTAGCGGGGGGGAGGGATGAGCAGTTCTTC,CASTVLAGGRDEQFF
TRBJ2-7,TRBD1,once,TRBV7-9,TGTGCCAGCAGCTCGGGACAGGGACCCTACGAGCAGTACTTC,CASSSGQGPYEQYF
TRBJ2-7,-,-,TRBV7-2,TGTGCCAGCAGCCTCAGGGGCGGGGCCTACGAGCAGTACTTC,CASSLRGGAYEQYF
TRBJ2-6,-,few,TRBV7-4,TGTGCCAGCAGCCACAGCTCACAAAGTCGGGCCAACGTCCTGACTTTC,CASSHSSQSRANVLTF
TRBJ1-1,-,few,TRBV6-6,TGTGCCAGCAGTTATACGGGGTACACTGAAGCTTTCTTT,CASSYTGYTEAFF
TRBJ2-3,-,-,TRBV6-6,TGTGCCAGCAGTTACGGCGGGGTGGTTTCCACAGATACGCAGTATTTT,CASSYGGVVSTDTQYF
TRBJ1-5,-,-,TRBV6-5,TGTGCCAGCAGTCCCCGGGCGGTCAATCAGCCCCAGCATTTT,CASSPRAVNQPQHF
TRBJ2-6,-,-,TRBV6-5,TGTGCCAGCGAGCGTAGCTCTGGGGCCAACGTCCTGACTTTC,CASERSSGANVLTF